A selection of T cell receptor beta chains follows, all from one sample in a study of blood T cell repertoires in COVID-19. The repertoire was sequenced with immunoSEQ multiplex PCR; TCRdb's copy has only in-frame clones and lacks some. The table has approximately 190,000 clones, 70% to 90% seen once. Sequencing input: PBMCs or T cells enriched from blood (not recorded which). The receptor source for this set is a woman aged 35 to 49 in a cohort exposed to, infected with or recovered from COVID-19 (not recorded which). CDR3s leave out the opening cysteine and the closing phenylalanine or tryptophan. Clone sizes are given selectively: once, few, many, or a class where the clone is expanded.

abundance | j_gene | v_gene | CDR3aa
. | TRBJ2-7 | TRBV4-2 | ASSQDTGISYEQY
. | TRBJ2-5 | TRBV9 | ASSVPPTETQY
. | TRBJ1-2 | TRBV2 | ASSSGTTYYGYT
. | TRBJ2-7 | TRBV5-5 | ASSLGTGTYEQY
. | TRBJ1-5 | TRBV28 | ASSFKFQPQH
. | TRBJ2-3 | TRBV29-1 | SVEELTSGGLGDTQY
. | TRBJ2-7 | TRBV10-1 | ASSESFISPQY
. | TRBJ1-2 | TRBV27 | ASSLSADTGGNGYT
. | TRBJ2-7 | TRBV25-1 | ASSAAYEQY
. | TRBJ2-7 | TRBV6-5 | ASILGQGISYEQY
. | TRBJ2-7 | TRBV6-5 | ARRDYEQY
. | TRBJ1-3 | TRBV18 | ASSHGQGGLRNTIY
. | TRBJ2-3 | TRBV4-2 | ASSQGDSSTDTQY
. | TRBJ2-7 | TRBV19 | ASSLAGGPSYEQY
. | TRBJ1-1 | TRBV19 | ASKYGSNTEAF
. | TRBJ1-5 | TRBV4-1 | ASSFREQGHQPQH
once | TRBJ1-1 | TRBV6-5 | ASSHRTGRAEAF
once | TRBJ2-7 | TRBV5-5 | ASSLYPSSSYEQY
. | TRBJ1-4 | TRBV7-9 | ASSLAPGHPNEKLF
. | TRBJ2-3 | TRBV15 | ATGLAGSTDTQY
. | TRBJ2-2 | TRBV7-8 | ASSLGVGSAGELF
. | TRBJ2-7 | TRBV30 | AWGLGLSSYEQY
. | TRBJ2-7 | TRBV10-2 | ASRGGGEQY
. | TRBJ1-2 | TRBV2 | ASSEGTQGYGYT
. | TRBJ2-3 | TRBV6-5 | ASSSGQAHSTDTQY
. | TRBJ2-2 | TRBV6-4 | ASSERASAGELF
few | TRBJ1-4 | TRBV28 | ASSAPSGGTNEKLF
once | TRBJ2-3 | TRBV28 | ASSKRGDTQY
. | TRBJ1-4 | TRBV19 | ASSIQRRGEKLF